This T cell receptor (beta chain) was retrieved from a study of T cell responses to AZD1222 COVID-19 vaccine listed by TCRdb under 2021. Regarding the study in general: TCR sequencing covered some 250 trial participants: 207 given two doses of AZD1222 and 26 given two doses of MenACWY control vaccine. Trial participants were enrolled by age into 18-55, 56-69 and 70-plus year subgroups, with about 150, 28 and 57 TCR-sequenced participants respectively. General study outcomes and caveats: Reportedly, close to half of the unique spike-specific TCRs recognized epitopes lying outside the regions that are mutated in the B.1.351 and B.1.1.7 variants. Only five to seven AZD1222 recipients were SARS-CoV-2 seropositive at baseline, limiting conclusions about previously exposed vaccinees. In the small 56-69-year group, the increase in depth fell short of significance, most likely because of low power. Because no day 14 peak-response samples were available, repertoires were characterized only after the peak T cell response. The vaccine-associated CD4 TCRs covered the entire spike protein, and the dominant responses fell in regions 160-218 and 743-854. Most participants were white British and females outnumbered males, and the authors suggested that clonal diversity may have been underestimated. After two AZD1222 doses, spike-specific TCR breadth and depth were significantly higher than at day 0 and than in MenACWY recipients.

From its cysteine to its phenylalanine, the CDR3 spans 13 amino acids. The CDR3 DNA has 39 bases and is translated from base 1. The CDR1 and CDR2 encoded by the germline V gene are SGDLS and YYNGEE. V is cut by 2 bases and J by 6 bases, and the space between the germline ends is 11 bases. A note on this clone: No antigen is known for it. Base qualities are not at hand, and no much larger clone is one base apart.

The time point label, as the study defines it: sample from adult after SARS-CoV-2 infection, after symptom onset. Two convalescent COVID-19 patients, sampled after symptom onset from adults with prior SARS-CoV-2 infection, were also TCR-sequenced for comparison. The CDR3 regions of human TCRbeta chains were analyzed by immunosequencing. The authors' pipeline ran thus. TCRs in the repertoires were compared against a reference library of SARS-CoV-2-specific TCRs that had been generated with the MIRA antigen-specificity platform. Breadth was defined as the fraction of unique TCRs that were SARS-CoV-2-associated, and depth was defined as the fraction of total T cells that were SARS-CoV-2-associated. Using the MIRA data, each spike-specific TCR was assigned both to the spike region to which the TCR was reactive and to a CD4 or CD8 class. Log10-transformed breadth and depth values were compared by one-way ANOVA with Sidak's multiple comparisons tests. This is the immuneACCESS table as TCRdb keeps it, with only in-frame sequences that have V and J called. A part of the clones is gone; compared with another copy, unresolved V genes explain less than half, and the rest is unexplained. The V and J calls and clone size come from that table; D and trimming were worked out from the DNA. Across this sample there are about 150,000 clones, with 70% to 90% seen only once. 5.5% to 7% of the sample is taken by the ten largest.

The sequencing here drew on peripheral blood, taken after recovery from COVID-19. This TCR came from an adult who had recovered from COVID-19. Here the chain combines TRBV9 and TRBJ1-1, and possibly TRBD1, on 5 matching bases. Here is the DNA: TGTGCCAGCAGCGTGGGGCAGGGCGCTGAAGCTTTCTTT. This is translated as CASSVGQGAEAFF. Outside the CDR3, residues come from the reference TRBV9 and TRBJ1-1 proteins, so the full variable domain is: DSGVTQTPKHLITATGQRVTLRCSPRSGDLSVYWYQQSLDQGLQFLIQYYNGEERAKGNILERFSAQQFPDLHSELNLSSLELGDSALYFCASSVGQGAEAFFGQGTRLTVV.